The T cell receptor (beta chain) under discussion was sequenced for a study of shared clonotypes between healthy human individuals. About the research overall: With ages of 18 to 49, the donors were a couple of women and three men.

Libraries were prepared by immunoSEQ multiplex PCR; TCRdb keeps only in-frame clonotypes and omits some of them. The sample lists 800,000 or so clones, 95% to 97% occurring once. As concerns this clone: Within the sample, other DNA sequences also encode this same CDR3.

Germline values: CDR1 SNHLY, CDR2 FYNNEI. The CDR3 is 10 residues long. The V and J ends lost 6 bases and 3 bases respectively, with 2 bases between them. Cells designated naive CD8 were CD45RO-negative and were positively selected for CCR7, with terminally differentiated effector memory CD45RA+ cells excluded. This TCR came from a young man in good health. Material for sequencing was naive CD8+ T cells sorted from blood. The chain links TRBV2 to TRBJ2-5; no definite D call. CDR3 DNA sequence: TGTGCCAGCAGAAAAGAGACCCAGTACTTC. It encodes CASRKETQYF.